This T cell receptor beta chain is drawn from a study of T cell repertoires in cytomegalovirus infection. This CDR3 is built from 13 residues. Trimming left V 1 base short and J 2 bases short, with 8 bases between. Germline assignment: CDR1 SQVTM and CDR2 ANQGSEA. TCRdb used MiXCR to reprocess the reads, holding one entry per CDR3 protein. This sample has around 130,000 distinct CDR3 sequences, with approximately 9.2% found just once. The chain recombines TRBV29-1 with TRBJ1-2; no definite D call. The material sequenced was PBMCs. The clonotype was recovered from a human donor in good health (CMV status not recorded). Some clones in this sample may be carry-over from other donors' samples. The CDR3 spells CSVEGRSNYGYTF. The CDR3 nucleotides are TGCAGCGTTGAAGGTCGCAGCAACTATGGCTACACCTTC.